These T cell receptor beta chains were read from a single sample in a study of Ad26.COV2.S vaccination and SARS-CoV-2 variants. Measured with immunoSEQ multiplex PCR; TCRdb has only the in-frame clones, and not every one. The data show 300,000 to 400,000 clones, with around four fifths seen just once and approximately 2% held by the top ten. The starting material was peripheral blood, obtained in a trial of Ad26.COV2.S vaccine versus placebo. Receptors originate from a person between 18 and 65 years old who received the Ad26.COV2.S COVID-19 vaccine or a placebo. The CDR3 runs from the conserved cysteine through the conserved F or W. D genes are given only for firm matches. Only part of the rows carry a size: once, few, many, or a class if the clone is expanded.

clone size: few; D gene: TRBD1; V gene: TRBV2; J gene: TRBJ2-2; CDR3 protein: CASSPPPTLTGGTGELFF; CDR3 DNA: TGTGCCAGCAGTCCACCTCCGACCTTGACAGGGGGCACCGGGGAGCTGTTTTTT
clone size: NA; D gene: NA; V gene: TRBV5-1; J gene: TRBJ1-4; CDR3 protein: CASRDARGSGEKLFF; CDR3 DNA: TGCGCCAGCAGGGACGCCAGGGGTTCAGGTGAAAAACTGTTTTTT
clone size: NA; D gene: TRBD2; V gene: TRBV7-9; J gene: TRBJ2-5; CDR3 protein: CASSLWTGGAQETQYF; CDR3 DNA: TGTGCCAGCAGCTTATGGACGGGGGGGGCCCAAGAGACCCAGTACTTC
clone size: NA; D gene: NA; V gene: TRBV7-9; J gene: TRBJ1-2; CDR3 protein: CASSLGRGDGYGYTF; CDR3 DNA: TGTGCCAGCAGCTTAGGGCGGGGTGACGGCTATGGCTACACCTTC
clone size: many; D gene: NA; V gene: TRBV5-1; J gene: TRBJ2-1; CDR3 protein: CASSLQAARPNEQFF; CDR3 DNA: TGCGCCAGCAGCTTGCAGGCGGCCAGGCCCAATGAGCAGTTCTTC
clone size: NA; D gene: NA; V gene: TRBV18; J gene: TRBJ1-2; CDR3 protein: CASSSFDRVNYGYTF; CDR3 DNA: TGTGCCAGCTCCAGTTTCGACAGAGTTAACTATGGCTACACCTTC
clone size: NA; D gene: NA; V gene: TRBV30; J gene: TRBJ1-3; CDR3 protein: CAWTRGGGNTIYF; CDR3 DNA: TGTGCCTGGACCCGCGGTGGGGGAAACACCATATATTTT
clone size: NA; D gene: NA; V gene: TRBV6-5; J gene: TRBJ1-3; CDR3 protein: CASSQGYSGNTIYF; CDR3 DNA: TGTGCCAGCAGCCAGGGTTACTCTGGAAACACCATATATTTT
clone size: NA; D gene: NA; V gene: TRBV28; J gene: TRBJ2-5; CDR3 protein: CASSSPGPGETQYF; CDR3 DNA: TGTGCCAGCAGTTCCCCCGGACCAGGGGAGACCCAGTACTTC
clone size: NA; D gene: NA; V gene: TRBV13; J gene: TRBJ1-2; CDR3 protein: CASRLRAGRTNYGYTF; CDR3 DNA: TGTGCCAGCAGATTACGGGCCGGGAGGACTAACTATGGCTACACCTTC
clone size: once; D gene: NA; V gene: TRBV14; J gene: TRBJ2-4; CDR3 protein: CASSQEVPGAGKNIQYF; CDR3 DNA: TGTGCCAGCAGCCAAGAGGTTCCGGGTGCGGGCAAAAACATTCAGTACTTC
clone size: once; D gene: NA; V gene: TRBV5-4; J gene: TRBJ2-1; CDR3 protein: CASSLGDSSSYNEQFF; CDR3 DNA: TGTGCCAGCAGCTTGGGGGACTCGAGCTCCTACAATGAGCAGTTCTTC
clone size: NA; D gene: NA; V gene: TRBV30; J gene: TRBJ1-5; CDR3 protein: CAWSGGGSNQPQHF; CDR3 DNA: TGTGCCTGGAGTGGGGGGGGGAGCAATCAGCCCCAGCATTTT
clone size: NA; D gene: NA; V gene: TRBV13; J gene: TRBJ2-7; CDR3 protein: CASSLAGYEQYF; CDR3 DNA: TGTGCCAGCAGCTTAGCGGGTTACGAGCAGTACTTC
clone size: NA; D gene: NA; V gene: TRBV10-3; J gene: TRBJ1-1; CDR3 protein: CAIRAQGNTEAFF; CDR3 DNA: TGTGCCATCAGGGCACAGGGTAACACTGAAGCTTTCTTT
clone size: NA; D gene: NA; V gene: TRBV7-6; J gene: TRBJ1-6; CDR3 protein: CASSNNPRGGMRTPLHF; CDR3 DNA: TGTGCCAGCAGCAACAACCCCCGGGGGGGAATGAGAACACCCCTCCACTTT
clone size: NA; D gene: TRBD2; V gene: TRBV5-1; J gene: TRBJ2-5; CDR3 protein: CASSLELAEETQYF; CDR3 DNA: TGCGCCAGCAGCTTGGAGCTAGCGGAAGAGACCCAGTACTTC
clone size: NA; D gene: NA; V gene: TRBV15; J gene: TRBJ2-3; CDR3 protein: CATSRTLQDTQYF; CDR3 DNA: TGTGCCACCAGCAGGACTCTTCAAGATACGCAGTATTTT
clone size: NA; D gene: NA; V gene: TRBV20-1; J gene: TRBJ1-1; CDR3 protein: CSASRHEDTAEAFF; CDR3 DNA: TGCAGTGCTAGTCGACACGAGGACACCGCTGAAGCTTTCTTT
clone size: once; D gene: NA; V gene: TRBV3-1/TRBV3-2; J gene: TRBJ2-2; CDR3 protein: CASKISTGELFF; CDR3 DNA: TGTGCCAGTAAGATATCCACCGGGGAGCTGTTTTTT
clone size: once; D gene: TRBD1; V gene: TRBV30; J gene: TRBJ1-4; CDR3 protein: CAWGQGTDEKLFF; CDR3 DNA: TGTGCCTGGGGACAGGGGACGGATGAAAAACTGTTTTTT
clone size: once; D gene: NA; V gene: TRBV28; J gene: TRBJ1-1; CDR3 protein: CASTRNRVNTEAFF; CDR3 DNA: TGTGCCAGCACCAGAAACCGGGTGAACACTGAAGCTTTCTTT